The present T cell receptor (beta chain) was sequenced within a study of siplizumab effects on memory and regulatory T cells. Study results and limitations: The study did not confirm that proliferating Tregs from siplizumab cultures were suppressive. Naive T cells looked more diverse than memory cells and looked like major alloresponse contributors. Versus roughly 27% in controls, the mappable alloreactive CD4+ clones averaged nearly 70% Treg-derived with siplizumab.

The study assayed around 92,000 TCR templates per sample. Assay: immunoSEQ multiplex PCR; the TCRdb copy retains only in-frame clones and omits some. The sample has 75,000 to 95,000 clones, 90% seen once. A word on this clone: The antigen remains unidentified.

Source material: CD4+ T cells sorted from blood. The clonotype was recovered from a human donor in good health.

The CDR3 DNA sequence: TGTGCCAGTACCCCAGACCCAGGGCCCTACGAGCAGTACTTC. This codes for CASTPDPGPYEQYF. The chain joins TRBV19 to TRBJ2-7; D possibly corresponds to TRBD1 (5 bases). V was shortened by 7 bases and J by 2 bases, with 15 bases between the two germline ends. Germline CDR1 is LNHDA and CDR2 is SQIVND (reference sequence). The CDR3 is 14 residues long.